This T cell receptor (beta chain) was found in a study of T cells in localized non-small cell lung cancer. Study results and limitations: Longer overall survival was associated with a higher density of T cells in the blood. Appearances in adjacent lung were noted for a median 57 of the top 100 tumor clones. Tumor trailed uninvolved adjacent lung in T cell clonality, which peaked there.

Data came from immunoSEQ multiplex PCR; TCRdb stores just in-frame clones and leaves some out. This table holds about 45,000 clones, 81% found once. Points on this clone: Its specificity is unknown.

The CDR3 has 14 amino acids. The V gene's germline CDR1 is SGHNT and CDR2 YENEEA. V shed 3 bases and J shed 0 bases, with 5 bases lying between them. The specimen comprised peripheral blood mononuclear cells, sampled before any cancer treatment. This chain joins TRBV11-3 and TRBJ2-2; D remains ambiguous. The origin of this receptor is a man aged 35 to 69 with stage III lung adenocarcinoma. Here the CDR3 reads CASSFTTNTGELFF. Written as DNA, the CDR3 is TGTGCCAGCAGCTTCACAACGAACACCGGGGAGCTGTTTTTT.